This entry lists 22 T cell receptor beta chains sequenced from one sample in a study of T cell clonality in common variable immunodeficiency. Using immunoSEQ multiplex PCR, the repertoire was profiled, and TCRdb retains in-frame clones only, with some absent. Reported are about 42,000 clones, none seen only once; the ten largest carry under 6.5%. Their specific antigens are unknown. Study conclusions and caveats: In common variable immunodeficiency, TCR beta chains reportedly carried fewer deletions and N-nucleotide insertions.

Sequencing used peripheral blood mononuclear cells. These TCRs come from a human donor with common variable immunodeficiency.

A word on this clone: From the germline J gene comes the end of the CDR3, since the read stops 3 residues before it. V and J are TRBV7-9 and TRBJ1-1; no clear D gene. This CDR3 is 12 amino acids long. V was shortened by 0 bases and J by 6 bases, with 5 bases between the two germline ends. Germline CDR1 reads SEHNR; CDR2 reads FQNEAQ (reference sequence). The CDR3 sequence is CASSLAAAEAFF. The CDR3 bases that were read are TGTGCCAGCAGCTTAGCGGCCGCTGAA.

Ten or more counts support this clone. The missing CDR3 end, 3 residues past where the read stops, is filled in from the germline J gene. This rearrangement joins TRBV20-1 to TRBJ2-5; 7 nucleotides match TRBD1. With V trimmed by 7 bases and J by 4 bases, 9 bases remained unmatched. CDR1 DFQATT and CDR2 SNEGSKA come from the germline V gene (reference sequence). The CDR3 runs 13 residues. This CDR3 reads CSGGTANGETQYF. The CDR3 bases that were read are TGCAGTGGGGGGACAGCGAATGGAGAGACC.

This clone was seen at least ten times. The DNA read from the CDR3 is TGCAGTGCTAGATCAGGACAGGGCGGGTACGAG. It translates to CSARSGQGGYE. The whole CDR3 protein is CSARSGQGGYEQYF. The rearrangement links TRBV20-1 to TRBJ2-7, with 8 bases fitting TRBD1. The read ends 3 residues before the CDR3 terminus; that terminus is restored from the germline J gene. The CDR3 consists of 14 residues. Germline V gives CDR1 DFQATT, CDR2 SNEGSKA (reference sequence). Trimming removed 2 bases from V and 4 bases from J; junction bases left unmatched: 7.

This clone has only a few counts. The germline gene is not matched at one end of the junction; a read error may be the cause. Coverage ceases 3 residues before the CDR3 finishes, and the germline J gene fills in the end. This sequence joins TRBV7-9 and TRBJ1-1, with D unclear. Germline V gives CDR1 SEHNR, CDR2 FQNEAQ (reference sequence). This CDR3 has 12 residues. The CDR3 sequence: CSSRRVFTEAFF. CDR3 DNA (partial): TGTTCCAGCAGAAGGGTCTTCACTGAA.

The sample holds a few counts of this clone. From the germline J gene comes the end of the CDR3, since the read stops 3 residues before it. The chain uses TRBV7-6 and TRBJ1-1; TRBD1 is a possible D gene (6 bases). V dropped 6 bases and J dropped 0 bases, with 11 bases sitting between them. Germline V lookup: CDR1 SGHVS, CDR2 FNYEAQ. CDR3 size: 14 residues. The covered CDR3 bases are TGTGCCAGCAGATCCGGACAGCTGAACACTGAA. Its translation is CASRSGQLNTE. The entire CDR3 protein reads CASRSGQLNTEAFF.

This clone was counted at least ten times. Sequencing ends 3 residues short of the CDR3 end; the germline J gene provides the rest. Other nucleotide sequences from this sample produce the same CDR3. This rearrangement joins TRBV2 to TRBJ1-5; no clear D gene. V lost 7 bases and J 0 bases, leaving 10 bases between the germline ends. The germline gives CDR1 SNHLY, CDR2 FYNNEI. CDR3 length: 14 residues. The sequenced CDR3 bases are TGTGCCAGCACTGTACAGATTAGCAATCAGCCC. This encodes CASTVQISNQP. In full, the CDR3 reads CASTVQISNQPQHF. Full variable domain (rest looked up from reference TRBV2 and TRBJ1-5): EPEVTQTPSHQVTQMGQEVILRCVPISNHLYFYWYRQILGQKVEFLVSFYNNEISEKSEIFDDQFSVERPDGSNFTLKIRSTKLEDSAMYFCASTVQISNQPQHFGDGTRLSIL.

On this clone itself: Read data end 3 residues before the CDR3 end; the end is taken from the germline J gene. The chain recombines TRBV7-3 with TRBJ2-3; D is possibly TRBD2 (5 bases). Trimming stripped 0 bases from V and 4 bases from J, with 17 bases between. This CDR3 region has 17 residues. CDR1 is SGHTA and CDR2 is FQGTGA in the germline V gene. CDR3 protein: CASSLTAGGYTADTQYF. CDR3 DNA, as far as it was read: TGTGCCAGCAGCTTAACGGCGGGTGGGTATACGGCAGATACG.

The table lists this clone with many counts. The read comes to an end 3 residues before the CDR3 does, leaving the germline J gene to fill in the end. This chain connects TRBV7-8 to TRBJ2-1, with D maybe TRBD1 (6 bases). CDR3 length equals 14 residues. V was pared by 5 bases and J by 4 bases, with 12 bases between. Germline V gene lookup returns CDR1 SGHVS and CDR2 FQNEAQ. The DNA read from the CDR3 is TGTGCCAGCAGCCCCAGGGGAAATTACAATGAG. Translating gives CASSPRGNYNE. The whole CDR3 region reads CASSPRGNYNEQFF.

This clone was picked up many times. The CDR3 end falls 3 residues outside the read, so it is completed with the germline J gene. This chain joins TRBV20-1 and TRBJ2-1; a possible D gene is TRBD2 (6 bases). Germline V lookup: CDR1 DFQATT, CDR2 SNEGSKA (reference sequence). Trimming left V 6 bases short and J 6 bases short, with 21 bases between. This CDR3 contains 15 residues. This CDR3 reads CSAAPGLAKGNEQFF. CDR3 bases read: TGCAGTGCGGCTCCGGGACTCGCAAAAGGCAATGAG.

This clone was seen ten or more times. CDR3 DNA (partial): TGTGCCAGCTCACCGTTCAAAAATCAGCCC. This gives the protein CASSPFKNQP. The entire CDR3 protein reads CASSPFKNQPQHF. The chain recombines TRBV18 with TRBJ1-5; D gene ambiguous. The DNA ends 3 residues before the CDR3 does, and the rest of the CDR3 is filled in from the germline J gene. The germline V gene encodes CDR1 KGHSH and CDR2 LQKENI. Trimming took 3 bases from V and 4 from J, leaving 7 bases between them. The CDR3 runs to 13 residues.

Note on this clone: The read stops 3 residues short of the end of the CDR3; the missing end is completed from the germline J gene. The chain employs TRBV6-1 and TRBJ1-2; D perhaps matches TRBD1 (5 bases). The CDR3 runs 14 residues. V dropped 3 bases and J dropped 2 bases, with 10 bases sitting between them. The germline CDR1 and CDR2 sequences are MNHNS and SASEGT. The CDR3: CASSDPGGNYGYTF. Partial CDR3 DNA: TGTGCCAGCAGTGACCCCGGGGGGAACTATGGC.

This clone has just a few counts. From the germline J gene comes the end of the CDR3, since the read stops 3 residues before it. V is TRBV6-2 or TRBV6-3 and J is TRBJ2-5, with 11 bases fitting TRBD1. This CDR3 contains 16 residues. J lost 3 bases, V lost 4 bases, and 7 bases had no gene match. Germline CDR1 reads MNHEY; CDR2 reads SVGEGT. CDR3: CASSFHRDRGEETQYF. The DNA read from the CDR3 is TGTGCCAGCAGTTTCCACCGGGACAGGGGGGAAGAGACC.

This clone came up a few times. The read stops 3 residues short of the end of the CDR3; the missing end is completed from the germline J gene. The chain is built from TRBV7-3 and TRBJ1-1; D possibly corresponds to TRBD1 (5 bases). Per the germline V gene, CDR1 is SGHTA and CDR2 is FQGTGA. This CDR3 is 13 amino acids long. V was pared by 2 bases and J by 2 bases, with 6 bases between. The part of the CDR3 DNA that was read is TGTGCCAGCAGCTTACAGGGAAACACTGAA. Its translation is CASSLQGNTE. The complete CDR3 sequence is CASSLQGNTEAFF.

This clone was observed many times. The CDR3 goes on 3 residues after the read ends, and that part is filled in from the germline J gene. The chain carries TRBV5-1 and TRBJ2-2, with no clear D. The CDR3 sequence is 14 residues long. The V and J ends lost 2 bases and 6 bases respectively, with 11 bases between them. CDR1 is SGHRS and CDR2 is YFSETQ in the germline V gene. CDR3 protein: CASSFSQVPGELFF. The covered CDR3 bases are TGCGCCAGCAGCTTTTCCCAGGTCCCCGGGGAG.

On this clone itself: The CDR3 is cut off 3 residues early in the read; its end comes from the germline J gene. The chain recombines TRBV2 with TRBJ1-1; 7 bases match TRBD1. This CDR3 has 13 amino acids. The V and J ends lost 6 bases and 1 base, in that order; junction bases with no gene match: 2. The V gene's germline CDR1 is SNHLY and CDR2 FYNNEI. The CDR3 loop is CASRTGPNTEAFF. The part of the CDR3 DNA that was read is TGTGCCAGCAGGACAGGGCCGAACACTGAA.

This clone occurred a few times. The read gets to within 3 residues of the CDR3 end, and the germline J gene fills in the rest. The J gene is TRBJ2-3, the V gene TRBV7-9; possible D gene TRBD2, 7 bases. With 3 bases removed from V and 4 bases from J, the gap between germline ends came to 14 bases. CDR1 is SEHNR, CDR2 FQNEAQ, per germline (reference sequence). The CDR3 has 15 amino acids. The part of the CDR3 DNA that was read is TGTGCCAGCAGCTTGGGGGGGGCCGGGCCAGATACG. Translation gives CASSLGGAGPDT. The complete CDR3 reads CASSLGGAGPDTQYF.

For this clone: The CDR3 end falls 3 residues outside the read, so it is completed with the germline J gene. V gene TRBV18 combines with J gene TRBJ1-4; unclear D gene. Germline V CDR1 and CDR2: KGHSH, LQKENI. V lost 3 bases and J 5 bases, leaving 13 bases between the germline ends. The length of the CDR3 is 15 residues. Incomplete CDR3 DNA: TGTGCCAGCTCACCGTCCAGAACAGAGAATGAAAAA. It translates to CASSPSRTENEK. The whole CDR3 region reads CASSPSRTENEKLFF.

This clone was observed at least ten times. The read comes to an end 3 residues before the CDR3 does, leaving the germline J gene to fill in the end. This sequence joins TRBV19 and TRBJ1-3; 7 bases are a match to TRBD1. CDR1 and CDR2 from the germline V gene are LNHDA and SQIVND (reference sequence). V dropped 0 bases and J dropped 0; count of bases not matched to a gene: 11. The length of the CDR3 is 19 residues. The CDR3 region is CASSIDPSDRVFSGNTIYF. The CDR3 bases that were read are TGTGCCAGTAGTATAGACCCCTCCGACAGGGTGTTCTCTGGAAACACC.

This clone was seen a few times. The read halts 3 residues ahead of the CDR3 end, with the missing end drawn from the germline J gene. The gene calls are TRBV7-2 and TRBJ2-3; TRBD2 agrees at 9 bases. CDR3 size: 15 residues. CDR1 is SGHTA and CDR2 is FQGNSA in the germline V gene. V trimming: 5 bases; J trimming: 7 bases; junction bases outside the gene matches: 10. This CDR3 reads CASSPERAGGNTQYF. Partial CDR3 DNA: TGTGCCAGCAGCCCGGAACGAGCGGGGGGAAATACG.

A word on this clone: The read ends 3 residues early relative to the CDR3; the germline J gene fills the gap. The rearrangement uses TRBV6-2 or TRBV6-3 and TRBJ2-6; D not certain. CDR3 length equals 13 residues. Germline loops: CDR1 MNHEY, CDR2 SVGEGT. Trimming removed 10 bases from V and 0 bases from J, with 7 bases in between. CDR3 loop: CAIEASGANVLTF. The DNA read from the CDR3 is TGTGCCATCGAGGCCTCTGGGGCCAACGTC.

This clone occurred a few times. The observed sequence ends 3 residues before the CDR3 terminus, with the missing tail filled in from the germline J gene. The V gene is TRBV19, the J gene TRBJ2-3; 8 nucleotides match TRBD2. This CDR3 comprises 16 residues. CDR1 is LNHDA, CDR2 SQIVND, per germline (reference sequence). Trimming removed 0 bases from V and 2 bases from J; junction bases left unmatched: 4. CDR3 region: CASSIEASGFTDTQYF. Incomplete CDR3 DNA: TGTGCCAGTAGTATAGAGGCTAGCGGGTTCACAGATACG.

There are many counts of this clone. The CDR3 end falls 3 residues outside the read, so it is completed with the germline J gene. The chain has TRBV2 and TRBJ2-1, with 13 bases matching TRBD2. This CDR3 is built from 18 residues. Germline V gene data show CDR1 as SNHLY and CDR2 as FYNNEI. J lost 0 bases, V lost 5 bases, and 7 bases had no gene match. This chain's CDR3 is CASSPARTSGGSYNEQFF. Partial CDR3 DNA: TGTGCCAGCAGTCCAGCTAGGACTAGCGGGGGCTCCTACAATGAG.